The clone carrying this T cell receptor (beta chain) was recorded many times. This record belongs to a study of T-cell reconstitution after alpha-beta-depleted transplantation in children. Germline CDR1 WSHSY, CDR2 SAAADI. J gave up 5 bases and V 0 bases, and 4 bases lay outside the gene matches. The CDR3 loop spans 16 amino acids. Using unique molecular identifiers, the investigators prepared the TCRbeta library. TCRdb re-called the PCR reads through MiXCR, storing one row per CDR3 protein. Among around 400,000 distinct CDR3 sequences listed, 20% were seen once. This sequence joins TRBV10-2 and TRBJ2-3; TRBD2 aligns across 11 bases. The source was PBMCs from the stem cell graft donor, collected from the stem cell graft. This TCR was recovered from a human donor who donated a stem cell graft to a child with acute myeloid leukemia. The CDR3 nucleotides are TGCGCCAGCAGTGAGTCGGGACTAGCGGTGGGAGATACGCAGTATTTT. It translates to CASSESGLAVGDTQYF.